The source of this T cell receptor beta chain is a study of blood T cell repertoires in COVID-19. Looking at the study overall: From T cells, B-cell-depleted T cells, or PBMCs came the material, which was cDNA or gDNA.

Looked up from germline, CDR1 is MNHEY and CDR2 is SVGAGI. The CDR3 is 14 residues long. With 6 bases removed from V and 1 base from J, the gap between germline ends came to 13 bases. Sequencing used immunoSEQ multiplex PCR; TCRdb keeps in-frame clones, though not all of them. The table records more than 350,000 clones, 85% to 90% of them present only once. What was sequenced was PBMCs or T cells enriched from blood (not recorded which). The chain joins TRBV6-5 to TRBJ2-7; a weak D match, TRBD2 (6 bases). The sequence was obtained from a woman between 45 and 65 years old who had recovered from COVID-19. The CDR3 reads CASSEGLLSYEQYF. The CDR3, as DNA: TGTGCCAGCAGCGAGGGACTCTTATCCTACGAGCAGTACTTC.